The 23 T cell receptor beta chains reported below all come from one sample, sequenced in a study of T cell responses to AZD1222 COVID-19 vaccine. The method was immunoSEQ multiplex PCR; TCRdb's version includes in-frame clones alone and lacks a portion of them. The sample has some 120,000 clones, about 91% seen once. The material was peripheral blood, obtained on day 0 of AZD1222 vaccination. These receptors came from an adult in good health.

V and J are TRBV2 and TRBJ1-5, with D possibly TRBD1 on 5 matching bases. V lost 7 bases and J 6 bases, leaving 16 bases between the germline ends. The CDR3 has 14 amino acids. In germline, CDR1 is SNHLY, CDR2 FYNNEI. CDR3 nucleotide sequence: TGTGCCAGCACCCTCGGGGCTTGGTTTCAGCCCCAGCATTTT. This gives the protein CASTLGAWFQPQHF. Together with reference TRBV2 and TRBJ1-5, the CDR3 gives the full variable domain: EPEVTQTPSHQVTQMGQEVILRCVPISNHLYFYWYRQILGQKVEFLVSFYNNEISEKSEIFDDQFSVERPDGSNFTLKIRSTKLEDSAMYFCASTLGAWFQPQHFGDGTRLSIL.

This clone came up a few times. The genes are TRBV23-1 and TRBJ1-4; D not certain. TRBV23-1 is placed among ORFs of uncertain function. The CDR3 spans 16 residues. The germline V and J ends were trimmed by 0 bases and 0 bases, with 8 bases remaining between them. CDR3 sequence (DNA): TGCGCCAGCAGTCAATCGGGGAGGACAACTAATGAAAAACTGTTTTTT. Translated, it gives CASSQSGRTTNEKLFF.

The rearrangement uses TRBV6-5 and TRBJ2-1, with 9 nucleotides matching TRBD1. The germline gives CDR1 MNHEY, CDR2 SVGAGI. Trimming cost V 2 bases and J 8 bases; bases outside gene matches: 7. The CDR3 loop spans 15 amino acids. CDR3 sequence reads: CASSYVQGAAYEQFF. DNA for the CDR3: TGTGCCAGCAGTTACGTACAGGGGGCGGCCTATGAGCAGTTCTTC.

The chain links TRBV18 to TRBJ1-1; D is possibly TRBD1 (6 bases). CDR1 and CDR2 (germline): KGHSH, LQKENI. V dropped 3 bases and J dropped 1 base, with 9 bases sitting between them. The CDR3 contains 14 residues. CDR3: CASSPRQANTEAFF. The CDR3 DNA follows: TGTGCCAGCTCACCCCGACAGGCGAACACTGAAGCTTTCTTT.

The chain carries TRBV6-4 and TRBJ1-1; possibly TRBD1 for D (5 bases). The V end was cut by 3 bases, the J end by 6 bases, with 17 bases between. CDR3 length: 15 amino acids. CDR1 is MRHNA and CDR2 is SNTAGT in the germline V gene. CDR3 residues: CASSESSTGRAEAFF. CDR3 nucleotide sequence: TGTGCCAGCAGTGAGTCCTCCACGGGGCGCGCTGAAGCTTTCTTT.

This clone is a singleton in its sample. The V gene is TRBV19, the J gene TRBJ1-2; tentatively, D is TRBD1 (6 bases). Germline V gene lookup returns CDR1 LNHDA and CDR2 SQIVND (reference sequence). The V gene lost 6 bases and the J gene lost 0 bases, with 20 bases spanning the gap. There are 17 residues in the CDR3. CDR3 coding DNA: TGTGCCAGTAGGGAGTCGGGGGGCGCCGATTCTAACTATGGCTACACCTTC. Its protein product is CASRESGGADSNYGYTF.

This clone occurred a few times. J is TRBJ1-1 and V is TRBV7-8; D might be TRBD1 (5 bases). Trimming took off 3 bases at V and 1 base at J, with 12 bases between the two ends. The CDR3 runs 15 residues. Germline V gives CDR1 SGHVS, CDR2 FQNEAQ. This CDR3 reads CASSFHGTGNTEAFF. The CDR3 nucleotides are TGTGCCAGCAGCTTCCATGGGACGGGGAACACTGAAGCTTTCTTT.

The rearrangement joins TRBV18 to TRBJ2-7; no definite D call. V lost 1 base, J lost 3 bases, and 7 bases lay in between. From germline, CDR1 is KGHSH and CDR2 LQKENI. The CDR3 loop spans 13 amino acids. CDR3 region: CASSPRLDYEQYF. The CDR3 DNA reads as TGTGCCAGCTCACCACGTTTGGACTACGAGCAGTACTTC.

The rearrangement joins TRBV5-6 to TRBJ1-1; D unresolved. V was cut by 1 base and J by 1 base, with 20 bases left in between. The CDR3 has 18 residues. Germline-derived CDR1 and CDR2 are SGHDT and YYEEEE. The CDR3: CASSLMRTQIRGNTEAFF. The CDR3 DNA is TGTGCCAGCAGCTTGATGAGGACGCAGATCCGCGGGAACACTGAAGCTTTCTTT.

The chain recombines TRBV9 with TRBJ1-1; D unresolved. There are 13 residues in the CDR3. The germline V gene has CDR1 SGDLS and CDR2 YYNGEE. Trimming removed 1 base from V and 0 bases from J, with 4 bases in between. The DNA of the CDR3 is TGTGCCAGCAGCGTAAACATGAACACTGAAGCTTTCTTT. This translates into CASSVNMNTEAFF. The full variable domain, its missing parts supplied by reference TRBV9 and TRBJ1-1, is DSGVTQTPKHLITATGQRVTLRCSPRSGDLSVYWYQQSLDQGLQFLIQYYNGEERAKGNILERFSAQQFPDLHSELNLSSLELGDSALYFCASSVNMNTEAFFGQGTRLTVV.

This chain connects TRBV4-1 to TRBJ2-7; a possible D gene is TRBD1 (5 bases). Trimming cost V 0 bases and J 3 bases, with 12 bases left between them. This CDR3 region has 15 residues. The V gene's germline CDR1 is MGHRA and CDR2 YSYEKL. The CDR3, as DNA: TGCGCCAGCAGCCAAGAAGGGCAGGGTGGCTACGAGCAGTACTTC. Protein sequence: CASSQEGQGGYEQYF.

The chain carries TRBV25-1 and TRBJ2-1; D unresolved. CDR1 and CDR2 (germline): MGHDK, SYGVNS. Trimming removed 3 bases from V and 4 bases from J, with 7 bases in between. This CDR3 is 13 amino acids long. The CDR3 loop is CASSEGVYNEQFF. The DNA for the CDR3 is TGTGCCAGCAGTGAGGGTGTTTACAATGAGCAGTTCTTC.

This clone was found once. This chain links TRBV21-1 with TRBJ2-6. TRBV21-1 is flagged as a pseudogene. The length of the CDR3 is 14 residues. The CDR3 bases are TGTGCCATCCCCGGGGCCTCTGGGGCCAACGTCCTGACTTTC. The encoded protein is CAIPGASGANVLTF.

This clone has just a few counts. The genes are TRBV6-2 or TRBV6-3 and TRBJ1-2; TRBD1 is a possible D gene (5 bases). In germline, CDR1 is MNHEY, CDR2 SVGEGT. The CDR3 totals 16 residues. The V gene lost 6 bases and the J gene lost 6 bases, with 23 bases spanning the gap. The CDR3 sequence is CASSRRGDILGNGYTF. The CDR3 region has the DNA TGTGCCAGCAGCCGGAGGGGAGACATCTTAGGCAATGGCTACACCTTC.

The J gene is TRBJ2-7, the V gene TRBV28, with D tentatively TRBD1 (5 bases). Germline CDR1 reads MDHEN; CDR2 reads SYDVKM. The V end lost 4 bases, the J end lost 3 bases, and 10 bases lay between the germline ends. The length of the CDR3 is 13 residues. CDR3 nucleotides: TGTGCCAGCAGTTCGGGTCAGGGCTACGAGCAGTACTTC. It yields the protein CASSSGQGYEQYF. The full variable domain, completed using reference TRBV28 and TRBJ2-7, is DVKVTQSSRYLVKRTGEKVFLECVQDMDHENMFWYRQDPGLGLRLIYFSYDVKMKEKGDIPEGYSVSREKKERFSLILESASTNQTSMYLCASSSGQGYEQYFGPGTRLTVT.

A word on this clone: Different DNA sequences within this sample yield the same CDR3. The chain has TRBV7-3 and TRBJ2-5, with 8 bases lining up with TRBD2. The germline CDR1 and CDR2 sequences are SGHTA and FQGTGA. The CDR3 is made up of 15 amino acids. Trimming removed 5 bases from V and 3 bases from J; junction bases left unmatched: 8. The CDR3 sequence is CASSQNSGEKETQYF. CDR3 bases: TGTGCCAGCAGCCAAAATAGCGGGGAAAAAGAGACCCAGTACTTC.

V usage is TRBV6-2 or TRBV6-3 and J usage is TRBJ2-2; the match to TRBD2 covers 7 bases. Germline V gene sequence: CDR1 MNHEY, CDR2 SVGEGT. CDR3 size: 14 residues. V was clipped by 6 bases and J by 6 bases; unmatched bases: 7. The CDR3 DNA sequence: TGTGCCAGCAGCTCCGGGACTACGCCCGGGGAGCTGTTTTTT. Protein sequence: CASSSGTTPGELFF.

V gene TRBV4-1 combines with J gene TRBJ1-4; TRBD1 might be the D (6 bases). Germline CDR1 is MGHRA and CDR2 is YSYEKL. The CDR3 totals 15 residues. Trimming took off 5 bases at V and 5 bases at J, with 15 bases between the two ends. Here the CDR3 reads CASSKGEAGNEKLFF. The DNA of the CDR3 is TGCGCCAGCAGCAAGGGGGAGGCAGGGAATGAAAAACTGTTTTTT.

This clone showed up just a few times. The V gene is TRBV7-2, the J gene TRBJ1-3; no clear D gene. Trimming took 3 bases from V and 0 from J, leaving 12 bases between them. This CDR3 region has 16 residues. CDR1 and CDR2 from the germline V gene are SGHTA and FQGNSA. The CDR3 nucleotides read TGTGCCAGCAGCTTTCAACAGAGCAACTCTGGAAACACCATATATTTT. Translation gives CASSFQQSNSGNTIYF.

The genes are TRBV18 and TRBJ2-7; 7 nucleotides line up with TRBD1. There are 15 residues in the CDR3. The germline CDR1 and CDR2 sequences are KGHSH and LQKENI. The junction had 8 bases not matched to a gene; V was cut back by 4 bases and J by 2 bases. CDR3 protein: CASSRDRDLPYEQYF. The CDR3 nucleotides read TGTGCCAGCTCACGTGACAGGGATCTCCCCTACGAGCAGTACTTC.

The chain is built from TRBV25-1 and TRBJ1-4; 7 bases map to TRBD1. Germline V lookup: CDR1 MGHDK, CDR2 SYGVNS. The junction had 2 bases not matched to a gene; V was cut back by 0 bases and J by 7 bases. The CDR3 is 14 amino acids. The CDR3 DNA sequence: TGTGCCAGCAGTGAATATCCAGGGGGTGAAAAACTGTTTTTT. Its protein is CASSEYPGGEKLFF.

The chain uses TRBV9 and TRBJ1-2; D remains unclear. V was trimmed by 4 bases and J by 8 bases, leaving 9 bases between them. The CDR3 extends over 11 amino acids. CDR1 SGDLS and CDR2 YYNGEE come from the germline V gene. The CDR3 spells CASSPTEGYTF. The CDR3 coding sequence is TGTGCCAGCAGCCCTACAGAGGGCTACACCTTC.

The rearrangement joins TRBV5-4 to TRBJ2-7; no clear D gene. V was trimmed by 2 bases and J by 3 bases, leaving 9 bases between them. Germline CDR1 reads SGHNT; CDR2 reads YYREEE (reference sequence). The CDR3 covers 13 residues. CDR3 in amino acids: CASSFIPNYEQYF. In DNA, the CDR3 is TGTGCCAGCAGCTTCATTCCTAACTACGAGCAGTACTTC.